The T cell receptor beta chain described here comes from a study of blood T cells in healthy people across ages. This CDR3 has 13 residues. V was shortened by 4 bases and J by 17 bases, with 18 bases between the two germline ends. CDR1 and CDR2 from the germline V gene are ENHRY and SYGVKD. A second PCR of 7 to 11 cycles used a sample-barcoded 5' primer and a J-beta primer mix. TCRdb fed the 5' RACE reads into MiXCR, producing one record per CDR3 protein. The data contain approximately 900,000 distinct CDR3 sequences, 29% of them singletons. These data were also reused for a study on T cells of mothers and their children.

Input material: blood. The gene calls are TRBV10-3 and TRBJ1-6, with unresolved D. This TCR derives from a woman in her forties in good health. CDR3: CAISVSDRSSVHF. DNA for the CDR3: TGTGCCATCAGTGTGTCGGATAGGAGCTCGGTCCACTTT.